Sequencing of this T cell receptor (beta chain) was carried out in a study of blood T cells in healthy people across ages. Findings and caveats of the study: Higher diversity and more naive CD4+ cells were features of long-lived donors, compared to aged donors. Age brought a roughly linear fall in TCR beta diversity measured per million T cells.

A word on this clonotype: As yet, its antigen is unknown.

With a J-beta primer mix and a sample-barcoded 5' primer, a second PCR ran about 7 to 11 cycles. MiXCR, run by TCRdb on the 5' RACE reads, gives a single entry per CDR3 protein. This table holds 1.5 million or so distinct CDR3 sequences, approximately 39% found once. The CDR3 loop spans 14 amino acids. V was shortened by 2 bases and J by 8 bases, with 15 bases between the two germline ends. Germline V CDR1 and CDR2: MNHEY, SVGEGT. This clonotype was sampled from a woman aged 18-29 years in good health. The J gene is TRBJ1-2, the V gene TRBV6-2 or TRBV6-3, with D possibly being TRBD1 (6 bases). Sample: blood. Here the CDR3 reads CASSYEGDVGGYTF. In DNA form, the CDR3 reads TGTGCCAGCAGTTACGAGGGGGACGTTGGAGGCTACACCTTC.